This passage covers 21 T cell receptor beta chains from one sample sequenced in a study of blood T cell repertoires in COVID-19 (dated by TCRdb to about 2020). The receptor library was made with the immunoSEQ multiplex PCR assay. The table was pulled from immuneACCESS by TCRdb, which kept in-frame rearrangements only. Such tables lose some clones; where checked, under half of the loss comes from unresolved V genes, and the rest has no known cause. The sample contains about 370,000 clones, about 87% of them found a single time. The ten largest clones represent more than 9% of the sample. The sequenced sample was peripheral blood. The origin of the receptors is a woman aged 25-40 years with COVID-19, enrolled during active disease.

The genes are TRBV18 and TRBJ1-3; D is possibly TRBD1 (6 bases). The V gene lost 5 bases and the J gene lost 0 bases, with 11 bases spanning the gap. Germline assignment: CDR1 KGHSH and CDR2 LQKENI. The length of the CDR3 is 15 residues. CDR3 protein: CASSSDRYSGNTIYF. The CDR3 DNA follows: TGTGCCAGCTCATCCGACAGGTACTCTGGAAACACCATATATTTT.

In its sample, this clone was seen once. Distinct nucleotide sequences in the sample also encode this CDR3. The chain couples TRBV19 to TRBJ1-5, with 9 bases matching TRBD1. From germline, CDR1 is LNHDA and CDR2 SQIVND (reference sequence). V lost 4 bases, J lost 7 bases, and 8 bases stayed unmatched. The CDR3 spans 15 residues. CDR3 nucleotides: TGTGCCAGTAGTACTCCGGGACAGGGTACGCAGCCCCAGCATTTT. It encodes CASSTPGQGTQPQHF.

This chain connects TRBV3-1 (or the pseudogene TRBV3-2) to TRBJ2-1; D gene ambiguous. Germline values: CDR1 LGHDT, CDR2 YNNKEL (reference sequence). V was trimmed by 1 base and J by 9 bases, leaving 13 bases between them. The CDR3 runs to 14 residues. CDR3 protein: CASSQVRPPSEQFF. The CDR3 DNA sequence: TGTGCCAGCAGCCAAGTACGTCCGCCGAGTGAGCAGTTCTTC.

This clone was seen once. The rearrangement joins TRBV3-1 (or the pseudogene TRBV3-2) to TRBJ2-2, with 12 bases lining up with TRBD2. The germline gives CDR1 LGHDT, CDR2 YNNKEL (reference sequence). The trim removed 4 bases at V and 1 base at J, leaving 13 bases unmatched. The CDR3 contains 20 residues. The DNA for the CDR3 is TGTGCCAGCAGCCCCGAGCCTCGACTAGCGGGAGTTCGGAACACCGGGGAGCTGTTTTTT. It codes for CASSPEPRLAGVRNTGELFF.

V usage is TRBV28 and J usage is TRBJ1-6; D remains ambiguous. The V end lost 3 bases, the J end lost 11 bases, and 8 bases lay between the germline ends. The CDR3 totals 12 residues. Germline values: CDR1 MDHEN, CDR2 SYDVKM. CDR3 sequence (DNA): TGTGCCAGCAGTTTGGCCAGGCCACCCCTCCACTTT. Translating it yields CASSLARPPLHF.

This clone was detected only once. The chain uses TRBV6-5 and TRBJ2-5; 7 nucleotides line up with TRBD2. The germline V gene encodes CDR1 MNHEY and CDR2 SVGAGI. The V gene end was trimmed by 2 bases and the J gene end by 2 bases; junction bases not matched to a gene: 5. This CDR3 is built from 15 residues. CDR3 sequence reads: CASSYRGSSQETQYF. CDR3 DNA sequence: TGTGCCAGCAGTTACCGCGGGAGTTCACAAGAGACCCAGTACTTC.

The chain recombines TRBV29-1 with TRBJ2-1; D is undetermined. Between the trimmed V and J ends, which lost 0 bases and 2 bases, there was a span of 5 bases. Germline-derived CDR1 and CDR2 are SQVTM and ANQGSEA. The CDR3 has 13 residues. The CDR3 DNA sequence: TGCAGCGTTGAAGATCATCCCTACAATGAGCAGTTCTTC. This sequence encodes CSVEDHPYNEQFF.

A single count supports this clone. The junction does not match germline at one end; this may be a read error. The V call is TRBV7-7, the J call TRBJ2-2, with a possible D match to TRBD2 (5 bases). Germline V gene data show CDR1 as SSHAT and CDR2 as FNYEAQ (reference sequence). The CDR3 contains 14 residues. This CDR3 reads CASMRATNTGELFF. The CDR3 DNA sequence: TGTGCTAGCATGAGGGCGACGAACACCGGGGAGCTGTTTTTT. Variable domain in full (rest from reference TRBV7-7 and TRBJ2-2): GAGVSQSPRYKVTKRGQDVTLRCDPISSHATLYWYQQALGQGPEFLTYFNYEAQPDKSGLPSDRFSAERPEGSISTLTIQRTEQRDSAMYRCASMRATNTGELFFGEGSRLTVL.

This chain uses TRBV27 with TRBJ2-1; a possible D gene is TRBD2 (5 bases). Germline-derived CDR1 and CDR2 are MNHEY and SMNVEV (reference sequence). Trimming stripped 6 bases from V and 4 bases from J, with 13 bases between. The CDR3 runs to 14 residues. The CDR3 nucleotides are TGTGCCAGCAGCCGTACCGGGAAATACAATGAGCAGTTCTTC. Its protein is CASSRTGKYNEQFF.

This clone was counted a few times. The V call is TRBV7-9, the J call TRBJ1-3; D uncertain. Germline-derived CDR1 and CDR2 are SEHNR and FQNEAQ (reference sequence). The CDR3 is 14 amino acids. Trimming took 5 bases from V and 0 from J, leaving 8 bases between them. The CDR3 here is CASSRASSGNTIYF. The CDR3 DNA reads as TGTGCCAGCAGCCGCGCCTCCTCTGGAAACACCATATATTTT.

The rearrangement links TRBV6-5 to TRBJ2-7; D may be TRBD2 (6 bases). V gave up 10 bases and J gave up 3 bases, with 10 bases separating them. CDR1 MNHEY and CDR2 SVGAGI come from the germline V gene. This CDR3 spans 11 amino acids. The CDR3 sequence: CATDSGYEQYF. The CDR3 bases are TGTGCCACAGATAGCGGCTACGAGCAGTACTTC.

This chain connects TRBV5-6 to TRBJ1-2, with 9 nucleotides matching TRBD1. The CDR3 spans 15 residues. The trim removed 4 bases at V and 4 bases at J, leaving 8 bases unmatched. Germline V CDR1 and CDR2: SGHDT, YYEEEE. In DNA form, the CDR3 reads TGTGCCAGCAGCACAGGACAGGGGAGAGGCTATGGCTACACCTTC. Translation gives CASSTGQGRGYGYTF.

V is TRBV5-4 and J is TRBJ2-1, with D maybe TRBD1 (7 bases). The CDR3 extends over 14 amino acids. CDR1 and CDR2 from the germline V gene are SGHNT and YYREEE (reference sequence). Trimming cost V 4 bases and J 4 bases, with 12 bases left between them. In DNA form, the CDR3 reads TGTGCCAGCAGCCAGGGGGGTATTTACAATGAGCAGTTCTTC. Translating it yields CASSQGGIYNEQFF.

This clone was seen only once. This sequence joins TRBV19 and TRBJ2-1; TRBD2 matches at 9 bases. V gave up 5 bases and J gave up 9 bases; unmatched junction bases: 14. Germline loops: CDR1 LNHDA, CDR2 SQIVND (reference sequence). The CDR3 has 16 amino acids. The CDR3: CASSPQGLAWGGEQFF. CDR3 nucleotide sequence: TGTGCCAGTAGTCCCCAGGGACTAGCTTGGGGCGGTGAGCAGTTCTTC.

The rearrangement uses TRBV10-3 and TRBJ1-5; a possible D gene is TRBD1 (6 bases). The CDR3 spans 16 residues. V dropped 0 bases and J dropped 7 bases, with 16 bases sitting between them. Germline CDR1 ENHRY, CDR2 SYGVKD. The CDR3 here is CAISESPGGPQQPQHF. CDR3 nucleotides: TGTGCCATCAGTGAGTCTCCGGGGGGCCCCCAACAGCCCCAGCATTTT.

This chain uses TRBV30 with TRBJ2-2; 9 nucleotides line up with TRBD2. The CDR3 runs 15 residues. Germline values: CDR1 GTSNPN, CDR2 SVGIG (reference sequence). V was pared by 4 bases and J by 4 bases, with 7 bases of the junction left unmatched. The DNA for the CDR3 is TGTGCCTGGACTCGTAGTAGCGGGAGCACCGGGGAGCTGTTTTTT. Protein product: CAWTRSSGSTGELFF.

The chain uses TRBV23-1 and TRBJ2-2, with D possibly being TRBD1 (7 bases). TRBV23-1 carries the ORF label, with uncertain function. CDR3 length: 15 amino acids. V lost 6 bases and J 0 bases, leaving 11 bases between the germline ends. The CDR3 sequence: CASRGGQTNTGELFF. The CDR3 coding sequence is TGCGCCAGCAGGGGGGGACAGACGAACACCGGGGAGCTGTTTTTT.

This clone was found once. The chain combines TRBV9 with TRBJ2-3; 10 nucleotides align to TRBD2. The V gene end was trimmed by 0 bases and the J gene end by 2 bases; junction bases not matched to a gene: 3. This CDR3 region has 16 residues. Germline assignment: CDR1 SGDLS and CDR2 YYNGEE. The CDR3 is CASSVASGRATDTQYF. DNA of the CDR3: TGTGCCAGCAGCGTAGCAAGCGGGAGGGCCACAGATACGCAGTATTTT.

The chain employs TRBV30 and TRBJ1-2; D is unresolved. Germline V lookup: CDR1 GTSNPN, CDR2 SVGIG (reference sequence). The CDR3 totals 14 residues. The V end lost 3 bases, the J end lost 0 bases, and 11 bases lay between the germline ends. The CDR3 DNA reads TGTGCCTGGAGGCCCTACCCGCCTAACTATGGCTACACCTTC. It codes for CAWRPYPPNYGYTF.

The chain has TRBV11-2 and TRBJ2-4, with no clear D. Germline loops: CDR1 SGHAT, CDR2 FQNNGV. CDR3 length: 15 residues. Trimming shortened V by 1 base and J by 0 bases, and 7 bases separated the two germline ends. CDR3 residues: CASSLGRLAKNIQYF. As DNA, the CDR3 is TGTGCCAGCAGCTTAGGGCGGTTAGCCAAAAACATTCAGTACTTC.

The V gene is TRBV7-6, the J gene TRBJ2-7, with D hard to call. Trimming left V 1 base short and J 4 bases short, with 11 bases between. CDR3 length: 14 amino acids. CDR1 SGHVS and CDR2 FNYEAQ come from the germline V gene. The CDR3 is CASSLGSDSYEQYF. The CDR3 coding sequence is TGTGCCAGCAGCTTAGGATCAGATTCATACGAGCAGTACTTC.